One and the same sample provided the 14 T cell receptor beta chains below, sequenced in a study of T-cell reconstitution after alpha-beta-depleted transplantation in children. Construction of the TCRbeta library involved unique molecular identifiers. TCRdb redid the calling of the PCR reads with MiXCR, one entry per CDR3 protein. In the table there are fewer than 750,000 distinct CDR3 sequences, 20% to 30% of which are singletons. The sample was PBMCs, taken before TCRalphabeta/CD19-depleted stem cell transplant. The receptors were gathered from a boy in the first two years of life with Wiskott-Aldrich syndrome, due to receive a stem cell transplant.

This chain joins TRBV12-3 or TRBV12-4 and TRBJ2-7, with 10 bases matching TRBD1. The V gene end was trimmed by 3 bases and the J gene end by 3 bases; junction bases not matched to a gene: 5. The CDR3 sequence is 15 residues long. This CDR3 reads CASSFGGTGVYEQYF. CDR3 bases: TGTGCCAGCAGTTTTGGAGGGACAGGGGTCTACGAGCAGTACTTC.

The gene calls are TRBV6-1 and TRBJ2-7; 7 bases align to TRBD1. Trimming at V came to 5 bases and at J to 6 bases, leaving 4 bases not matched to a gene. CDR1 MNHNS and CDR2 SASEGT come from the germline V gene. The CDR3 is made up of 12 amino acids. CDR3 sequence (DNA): TGTGCCAGCAGTCGAGCAGGGGGCGAGCAGTACTTC. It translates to CASSRAGGEQYF.

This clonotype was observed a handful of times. This CDR3 reads CASSLGSSLPNEQFF. CDR3 in DNA: TGCGCCAGCAGCTTGGGGAGTAGCCTCCCCAATGAGCAGTTCTTC. V and J are TRBV5-1 and TRBJ2-1; the D is unclear. Trimming left V 0 bases short and J 6 bases short, with 13 bases between. Germline V gene data show CDR1 as SGHRS and CDR2 as YFSETQ. There are 15 residues in the CDR3.

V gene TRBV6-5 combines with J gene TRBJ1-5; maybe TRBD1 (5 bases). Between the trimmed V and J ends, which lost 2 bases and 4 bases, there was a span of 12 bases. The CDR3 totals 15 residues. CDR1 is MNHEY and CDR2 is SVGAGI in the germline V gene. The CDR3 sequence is CASSYESGGNQPQHF. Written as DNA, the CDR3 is TGTGCCAGCAGTTACGAGAGCGGGGGGAATCAGCCCCAGCATTTT.

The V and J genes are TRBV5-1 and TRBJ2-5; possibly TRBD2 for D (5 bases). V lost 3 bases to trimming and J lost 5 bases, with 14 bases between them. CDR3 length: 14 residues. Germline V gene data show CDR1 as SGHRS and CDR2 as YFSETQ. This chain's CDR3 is CASSWSGFGETQYF. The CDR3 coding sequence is TGCGCCAGCAGCTGGAGCGGTTTTGGGGAGACCCAGTACTTC. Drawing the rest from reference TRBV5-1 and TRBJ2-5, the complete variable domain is KAGVTQTPRYLIKTRGQQVTLSCSPISGHRSVSWYQQTPGQGLQFLFEYFSETQRNKGNFPGRFSGRQFSNSRSEMNVSTLELGDSALYLCASSWSGFGETQYFGPGTRLLVL.

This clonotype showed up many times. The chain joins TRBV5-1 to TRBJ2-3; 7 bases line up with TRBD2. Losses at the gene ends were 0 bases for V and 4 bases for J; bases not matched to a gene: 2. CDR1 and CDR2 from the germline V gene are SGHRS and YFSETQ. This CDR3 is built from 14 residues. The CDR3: CASSLAGGSDTQYF. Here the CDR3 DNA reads TGCGCCAGCAGCTTGGCGGGAGGCTCAGATACGCAGTATTTT.

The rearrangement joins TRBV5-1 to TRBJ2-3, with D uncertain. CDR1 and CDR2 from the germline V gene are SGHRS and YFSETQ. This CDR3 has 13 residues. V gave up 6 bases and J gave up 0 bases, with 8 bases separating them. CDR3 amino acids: CASNAVSTDTQYF. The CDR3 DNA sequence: TGCGCCAGCAATGCGGTGAGCACAGATACGCAGTATTTT.

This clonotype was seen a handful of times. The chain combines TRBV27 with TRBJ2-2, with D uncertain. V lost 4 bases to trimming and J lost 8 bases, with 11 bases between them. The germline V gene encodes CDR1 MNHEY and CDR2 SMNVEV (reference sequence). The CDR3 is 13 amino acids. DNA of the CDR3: TGTGCCAGCAGTTCCTTAGGGCTAGGGGAGCTGTTTTTT. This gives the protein CASSSLGLGELFF.

In nucleotides, the CDR3 is TGCGCCAGCAGCTTGATGAGCGTGTTGTCCAATGAGCAGTTCTTC. Translated: CASSLMSVLSNEQFF. The chain joins TRBV5-1 to TRBJ2-1; D remains ambiguous. CDR1 and CDR2 (germline): SGHRS, YFSETQ. There are 15 residues in the CDR3. V dropped 1 base and J dropped 6 bases, with 14 bases sitting between them.

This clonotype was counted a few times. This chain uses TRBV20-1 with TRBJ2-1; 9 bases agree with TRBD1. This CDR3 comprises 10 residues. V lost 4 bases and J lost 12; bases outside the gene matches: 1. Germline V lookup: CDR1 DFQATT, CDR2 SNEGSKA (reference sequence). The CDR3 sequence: CSAKTGGQFF. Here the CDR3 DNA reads TGCAGTGCTAAGACAGGGGGGCAGTTCTTC.

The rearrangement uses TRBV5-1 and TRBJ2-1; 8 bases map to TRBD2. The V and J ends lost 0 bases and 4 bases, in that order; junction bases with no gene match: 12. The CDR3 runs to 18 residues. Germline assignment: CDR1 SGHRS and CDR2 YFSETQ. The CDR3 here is CASSLAVLAGGVYNEQFF. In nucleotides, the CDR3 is TGCGCCAGCAGCTTGGCCGTCCTAGCGGGTGGGGTATACAATGAGCAGTTCTTC.

CDR3 sequence (DNA): TGTGCCAGCAGTGAACAGGCGGGGGCTGAAGCTTTCTTT. Translated: CASSEQAGAEAFF. The chain uses TRBV2 and TRBJ1-1; D perhaps matches TRBD1 (5 bases). Germline V gives CDR1 SNHLY, CDR2 FYNNEI. V was pared by 2 bases and J by 6 bases, with 10 bases between. CDR3 size: 13 residues.

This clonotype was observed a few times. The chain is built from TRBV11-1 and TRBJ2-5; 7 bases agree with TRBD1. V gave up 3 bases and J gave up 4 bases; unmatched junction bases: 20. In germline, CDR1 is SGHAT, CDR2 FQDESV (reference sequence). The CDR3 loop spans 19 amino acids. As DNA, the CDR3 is TGTGCCAGCAGCTTGCCAGACAGGGACGGTGATCGTCCGGGAGAGACCCAGTACTTC. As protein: CASSLPDRDGDRPGETQYF.

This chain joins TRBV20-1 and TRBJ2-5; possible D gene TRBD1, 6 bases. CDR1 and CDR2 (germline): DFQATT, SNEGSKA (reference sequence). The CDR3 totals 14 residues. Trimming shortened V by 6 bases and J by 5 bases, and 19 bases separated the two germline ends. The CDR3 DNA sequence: TGCAGTGCCACCGGTACAGGGTACACGGAGACCCAGTACTTC. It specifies CSATGTGYTETQYF.